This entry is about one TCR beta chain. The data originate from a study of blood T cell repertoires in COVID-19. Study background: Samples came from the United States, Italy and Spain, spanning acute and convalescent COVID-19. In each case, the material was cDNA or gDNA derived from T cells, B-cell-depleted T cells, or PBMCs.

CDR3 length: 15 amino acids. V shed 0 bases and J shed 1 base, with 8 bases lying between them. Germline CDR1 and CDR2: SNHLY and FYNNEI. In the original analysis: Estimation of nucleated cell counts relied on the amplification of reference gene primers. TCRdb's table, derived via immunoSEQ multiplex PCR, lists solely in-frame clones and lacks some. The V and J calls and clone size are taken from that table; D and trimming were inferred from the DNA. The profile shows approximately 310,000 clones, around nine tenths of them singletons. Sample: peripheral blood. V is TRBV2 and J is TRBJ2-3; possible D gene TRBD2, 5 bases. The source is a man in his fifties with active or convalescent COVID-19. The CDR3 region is CASSEASRGTDTQYF. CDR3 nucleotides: TGTGCCAGCAGTGAAGCGTCGCGGGGCACAGATACGCAGTATTTT.